This T cell receptor (beta chain) derives from a study of beta chain features in type 1 diabetes. This clone appeared a few times. The antigen is undetermined. Whole-study findings and limits: Reads derived from cDNA could over-represent cells showing high TCR expression. In all four CD4+ subsets, TCRB CDR3 length was significantly, moderately reduced in type 1 diabetes. There were fewer insertions and more deletions at the VDJ junctions of type 1 diabetes patients. Compared with healthy donors, patients appeared to share more similar naive, central memory and regulatory TCRB repertoires.

Sequencing targeted expressed TCRB transcripts, as all isolated RNA had been reverse transcribed. Naive, central memory and regulatory T cell samples yielded around 3.6 million reads on average. Measured with immunoSEQ multiplex PCR; TCRdb has only the in-frame clones, and not every one. The sample contains roughly 730,000 clones, roughly 13% of which appear only once. V lost 4 bases, J lost 9 bases, and 8 bases stayed unmatched. Germline V gene data show CDR1 as GTSNPN and CDR2 as SVGIG (reference sequence). The CDR3 runs 15 residues. This rearrangement joins TRBV30 to TRBJ1-6, with 11 bases fitting TRBD1. The sequenced material came from naive CD4+ T cells from blood. The receptor comes from a man younger than 30 with type 1 diabetes. As DNA, the CDR3 is TGTGCCTGGACTCCCAGGGACAGGGGGAGTTCACCCCTCCACTTT. Its translation: CAWTPRDRGSSPLHF. The entire variable domain, with the rest obtained from reference TRBV30 and TRBJ1-6, is as follows: SQTIHQWPATLVQPVGSPLSLECTVEGTSNPNLYWYRQAAGRGLQLLFYSVGIGQISSEVPQNLSASRPQDRQFILSSKKLLLSDSGFYLCAWTPRDRGSSPLHFGNGTRLTVT.